The 26 T cell receptor beta chains given below trace back to one sample, sequenced in a study of regulatory T cells in long-lasting Graves disease. Construction of the TCR beta libraries employed iRepertoire HTBI primers in conjunction with Arm-PCR of CDR3 regions. Each CDR3 protein gets one entry after TCRdb re-called the multiplex PCR reads with MiXCR. The table records 700,000 or so distinct CDR3 sequences, 25% to 35% of them present only once. Described time point: persistent/refractory GD, antithyroid drugs over 5 years with positive TRAb. Extracted PBMC RNA gave rise to the TCR library. The sample was peripheral blood mononuclear cells (PBMCs), taken when the disease was refractory, from a patient treated with antithyroid drugs. The receptors shown here come from a female donor with Graves disease.

This clonotype has just a few counts. The rearrangement joins TRBV20-1 to TRBJ1-2; a possible D gene is TRBD1 (5 bases). With 6 bases removed from V and 1 base from J, the gap between germline ends came to 9 bases. The CDR3 is 12 residues long. Germline V gene lookup returns CDR1 DFQATT and CDR2 SNEGSKA (reference sequence). CDR3 sequence: CSASDSNYGYTF. CDR3 nucleotides: TGCAGTGCAAGTGACAGTAACTATGGCTACACCTTC.

V usage is TRBV19 and J usage is TRBJ1-5, with 8 bases that match TRBD1. This CDR3 has 13 residues. V trimming: 6 bases; J trimming: 8 bases; junction bases outside the gene matches: 6. CDR1 and CDR2 (germline): LNHDA, SQIVND (reference sequence). CDR3 residues: CASSRDRFEPQHF. CDR3 nucleotide sequence: TGTGCCAGTAGCCGGGACAGGTTTGAGCCCCAGCATTTT.

V usage is TRBV7-9 and J usage is TRBJ2-6; 12 nucleotides align to TRBD1. J lost 3 bases, V lost 5 bases, and 11 bases had no gene match. Germline values: CDR1 SEHNR, CDR2 FQNEAQ (reference sequence). The CDR3 consists of 19 residues. The CDR3 DNA sequence: TGTGCCAGCAGCGAAAGCTCCGGGACAGGGGGCGGTGGGGCCAACGTCCTGACTTTC. Protein: CASSESSGTGGGGANVLTF.

This clonotype was found a few times. The rearrangement joins TRBV7-3 to TRBJ2-2; the D gene is possibly TRBD2 (6 bases). Germline assignment: CDR1 SGHTA and CDR2 FQGTGA. V lost 5 bases, J lost 5 bases, and 12 bases lay in between. This CDR3 comprises 14 residues. CDR3 loop: CASSHSAGTGELFF. The CDR3 nucleotides are TGTGCCAGCAGCCATTCGGCGGGGACCGGGGAGCTGTTTTTT.

The genes are TRBV10-3 and TRBJ1-1; unclear D gene. The CDR3 spans 14 residues. Germline V gene sequence: CDR1 ENHRY, CDR2 SYGVKD. Trimming took off 0 bases at V and 1 base at J, with 6 bases between the two ends. As DNA, the CDR3 is TGTGCCATCAGTGAGTCAAACAGGAACACTGAAGCTTTCTTT. Its translation is CAISESNRNTEAFF.

This clonotype was counted only a few times. The chain recombines TRBV5-1 with TRBJ1-1; D ambiguous. Trimming took off 0 bases at V and 2 bases at J, with 11 bases between the two ends. Germline lookup yields CDR1 SGHRS and CDR2 YFSETQ. The CDR3 has 15 amino acids. The CDR3 bases are TGCGCCAGCAGCTTGGAGGCAGTCGTTAACACTGAAGCTTTCTTT. This translates into CASSLEAVVNTEAFF.

This clonotype was observed at least ten times. The rearrangement joins TRBV28 to TRBJ2-7; D not certain. The CDR3 consists of 16 residues. Germline lookup yields CDR1 MDHEN and CDR2 SYDVKM. The V end lost 3 bases, the J end lost 0 bases, and 15 bases lay between the germline ends. CDR3 amino acids: CASSFPQGRSSYEQYF. CDR3 in DNA: TGTGCCAGCAGTTTCCCTCAAGGCCGGAGCTCCTACGAGCAGTACTTC.

The V call is TRBV15, the J call TRBJ1-2; D not resolved. The ends were cut back, 0 bases at V and 3 bases at J, with 11 bases in the middle. CDR3 length: 15 residues. Germline values: CDR1 LNHNV, CDR2 YYDKDF (reference sequence). The CDR3 DNA sequence: TGTGCCACCAGCAGAGATGGCCAGACATACTATGGCTACACCTTC. It encodes CATSRDGQTYYGYTF.

This clonotype was seen repeatedly, ten times or more. The rearrangement links TRBV2 to TRBJ1-2, with D perhaps matching TRBD1 (5 bases). The ends were cut back, 6 bases at V and 0 bases at J, with 14 bases in the middle. Germline assignment: CDR1 SNHLY and CDR2 FYNNEI. This CDR3 has 15 amino acids. Here the CDR3 reads CASRPDRSTNYGYTF. CDR3 nucleotides: TGTGCCAGCAGACCTGACAGAAGTACTAACTATGGCTACACCTTC. The variable domain in full, completed from reference TRBV2 and TRBJ1-2, reads EPEVTQTPSHQVTQMGQEVILRCVPISNHLYFYWYRQILGQKVEFLVSFYNNEISEKSEIFDDQFSVERPDGSNFTLKIRSTKLEDSAMYFCASRPDRSTNYGYTFGSGTRLTVV.

Only a few counts were recorded for this clonotype. The V call is TRBV29-1, the J call TRBJ1-1; 8 bases map to TRBD1. J lost 11 bases, V lost 0 bases, and 11 bases had no gene match. The CDR3 spans 14 residues. Germline V gene data show CDR1 as SQVTM and CDR2 as ANQGSEA. The CDR3 DNA is TGCAGCGTTGAAGAAGTGGGGCAGGGGGCGCCTGCTTTCTTT. Protein product: CSVEEVGQGAPAFF.

This rearrangement joins TRBV27 to TRBJ2-1; 9 bases line up with TRBD2. This CDR3 has 12 residues. V gave up 7 bases and J gave up 7 bases; unmatched junction bases: 2. CDR1 and CDR2 (germline): MNHEY, SMNVEV (reference sequence). This CDR3 reads CASTREGNEQFF. Here the CDR3 DNA reads TGTGCCAGCACGCGGGAGGGTAATGAGCAGTTCTTC.

The chain has TRBV7-9 and TRBJ1-2; possible D gene TRBD1, 6 bases. This CDR3 has 15 residues. The germline gives CDR1 SEHNR, CDR2 FQNEAQ (reference sequence). V was cut by 4 bases and J by 5 bases, with 17 bases left in between. CDR3 loop: CASSSPGQNRYGYTF. Here the CDR3 DNA reads TGTGCCAGCAGCTCACCAGGACAGAATCGTTATGGCTACACCTTC.

The chain is built from TRBV3-1 and TRBJ1-1, with D hard to call. Per the germline V gene, CDR1 is LGHDT and CDR2 is YNNKEL (reference sequence). The CDR3 consists of 13 residues. V dropped 7 bases and J dropped 7 bases, with 16 bases sitting between them. CDR3 sequence: CASTQVSVGEAFF. DNA for the CDR3: TGTGCCAGCACCCAGGTCTCCGTAGGTGAAGCTTTCTTT.

This chain links TRBV29-1 with TRBJ1-4; 9 bases agree with TRBD1. V lost 3 bases to trimming and J lost 13 bases; unmatched junction nucleotides: 6. CDR1 and CDR2 (germline): SQVTM, ANQGSEA. CDR3 length equals 12 residues. CDR3 DNA: TGCAGCGTTGAGGGGACAGGGTCGGGACTGTTTTTT. It is translated as CSVEGTGSGLFF.

This chain connects TRBV20-1 to TRBJ2-7; D uncertain. V was cut by 2 bases and J by 3 bases, with 8 bases left in between. Germline V lookup: CDR1 DFQATT, CDR2 SNEGSKA (reference sequence). CDR3 length: 12 amino acids. The CDR3: CSARRSVYEQYF. The CDR3 DNA reads TGCAGTGCTAGACGGTCGGTCTACGAGCAGTACTTC.

This clonotype was seen a handful of times. The genes are TRBV6-1 and TRBJ1-1; the match to TRBD1 covers 9 bases. V lost 3 bases to trimming and J lost 4 bases; unmatched junction nucleotides: 3. This CDR3 region has 14 residues. Germline-derived CDR1 and CDR2 are MNHNS and SASEGT. CDR3 DNA: TGTGCCAGCAGTGACCAGACAGGGGGCACTGAAGCTTTCTTT. Translation: CASSDQTGGTEAFF.

This rearrangement joins TRBV12-5 to TRBJ2-7; 8 positions agree with TRBD1. The junction had 7 bases not matched to a gene; V was cut back by 5 bases and J by 1 base. There are 15 residues in the CDR3. Germline loops: CDR1 LGHNT, CDR2 FRNRAP. For the CDR3, the DNA is TGTGCTAGTGGTCCACCGGGACAGGCGTCCTACGAGCAGTACTTC. This codes for CASGPPGQASYEQYF.

The V gene is TRBV30, the J gene TRBJ1-5, with D uncertain. Per the germline V gene, CDR1 is GTSNPN and CDR2 is SVGIG (reference sequence). The V and J ends lost 1 base and 7 bases respectively, with 11 bases between them. The CDR3 has 13 residues. CDR3 sequence (DNA): TGTGCCTGGAGTGGGCAGACCTTACAGCCCCAGCATTTT. This gives the protein CAWSGQTLQPQHF.

The chain uses TRBV6-2 or TRBV6-3 and TRBJ2-7; 8 nucleotides agree with TRBD2. Germline CDR1 is MNHEY and CDR2 is SVGEGT. After removal of 5 bases from V and 6 bases from J, the junction contained 15 bases not matched to a gene. The CDR3 totals 16 residues. In nucleotides, the CDR3 is TGTGCCAGCAGTCCCTCAATGAGCGGGAGTTCCCGCGAGCAGTACTTC. Translation gives CASSPSMSGSSREQYF.

V gene TRBV5-1 combines with J gene TRBJ1-6; 11 bases are shared with TRBD1. This CDR3 has 16 residues. V shed 4 bases and J 7 bases; nucleotides not matched to a gene: 7. Germline V gene data show CDR1 as SGHRS and CDR2 as YFSETQ. For the CDR3, the DNA is TGCGCCAGCAGCCACGGGGACAGGGGGTGGAATTCACCCCTCCACTTT. This codes for CASSHGDRGWNSPLHF.

The chain recombines TRBV7-3 with TRBJ1-2; weak D call: TRBD1 (5 bases). V gave up 5 bases and J gave up 4 bases, with 17 bases separating them. This CDR3 contains 15 residues. The germline CDR1 and CDR2 sequences are SGHTA and FQGTGA. The CDR3 coding sequence is TGTGCCAGCAGCCTCATGGGGGAGGGGTCCTATGGCTACACCTTC. Its protein product is CASSLMGEGSYGYTF.

The chain joins TRBV6-1 to TRBJ1-6; a weak D match, TRBD1 (6 bases). CDR1 MNHNS and CDR2 SASEGT come from the germline V gene. CDR3 size: 15 residues. Trimming stripped 6 bases from V and 9 bases from J, with 18 bases between. The CDR3 spells CASSPRGASFSPLHF. The CDR3 nucleotides read TGTGCCAGCAGCCCCCGGGGGGCGTCTTTTTCACCCCTCCACTTT.

This clonotype was recorded at least ten times. The chain joins TRBV9 to TRBJ1-1, with 10 bases aligning to TRBD1. Germline V gene data show CDR1 as SGDLS and CDR2 as YYNGEE. CDR3 length: 14 residues. The V and J ends lost 0 bases and 4 bases, in that order; junction bases with no gene match: 0. This CDR3 reads CASSVGTGGTEAFF. Written as DNA, the CDR3 is TGTGCCAGCAGCGTAGGGACAGGGGGCACTGAAGCTTTCTTT.

V is TRBV28 and J is TRBJ2-3; D is tentatively TRBD1 or TRBD2 (5 bases each). The CDR3 spans 13 residues. V shed 6 bases and J shed 4 bases, with 11 bases lying between them. The germline gives CDR1 MDHEN, CDR2 SYDVKM. CDR3 in amino acids: CASRPRGADTQYF. DNA for the CDR3: TGTGCCAGCAGGCCGAGGGGCGCAGATACGCAGTATTTT.

The chain links TRBV6-1 to TRBJ2-7, with 12 positions matching TRBD2. Germline CDR1 is MNHNS and CDR2 is SASEGT. Trimming took 8 bases from V and 6 from J; bases not matched to a gene: 8. The CDR3 is made up of 14 amino acids. In DNA form, the CDR3 reads TGTGCCAGCCTCCTGACTAGCGGGAGAGGCGAGCAGTACTTC. This sequence encodes CASLLTSGRGEQYF.

The CDR3 sequence is CSATEDTNWAGNTIYF. In DNA, the CDR3 is TGCAGTGCTACGGAGGACACCAACTGGGCTGGAAACACCATATATTTT. This chain joins TRBV20-1 and TRBJ1-3; D possibly corresponds to TRBD1 (5 bases). CDR1 and CDR2 from the germline V gene are DFQATT and SNEGSKA (reference sequence). The CDR3 runs 16 residues. The ends were cut back, 4 bases at V and 2 bases at J, with 18 bases in the middle.